These T cell receptor beta chains were read from a single sample in a study of blood T cell repertoires in COVID-19. Repertoires were generated with immunoSEQ multiplex PCR, while TCRdb's copy carries only in-frame clones and drops some. This table holds about 150,000 clones, roughly 89% found once. Sequences were obtained from peripheral blood. The receptors originated from a man aged 45-65 years with acute or convalescent COVID-19. CDR3s leave out the opening cysteine and the closing phenylalanine or tryptophan. The D gene is left open where the match is weak.

V gene	J gene	D gene	CDR3 protein
TRBV5-4	TRBJ1-1	TRBD1	ASSLVRGRMNTEAF
TRBV9	TRBJ2-2	.	ASSEPEALANTGELF
TRBV3-1/TRBV3-2	TRBJ2-1	TRBD2	ASSALAGAYNEQF
TRBV5-1	TRBJ1-1	TRBD1	ASSSWTRGRNTEAF
TRBV28	TRBJ2-1	.	ASSLARGSSYNEQF
TRBV24-1	TRBJ2-7	.	ATSDPKQGTYEQY
TRBV18	TRBJ1-3	TRBD1	ASSRGQSGNTIY
TRBV7-2	TRBJ2-2	TRBD2	ASSLARLAGNTGELF
TRBV7-9	TRBJ1-2	.	ASSSGNYGYT
TRBV18	TRBJ1-6	.	ASSPNSPGVTYNSPLH
TRBV6-5	TRBJ2-7	TRBD2	ASRGSGTDEQY
TRBV6-5	TRBJ2-3	TRBD2	ASSSLAGGADTQY
TRBV25-1	TRBJ2-1	TRBD2	ASLAAGGSYEQF
TRBV29-1	TRBJ2-4	.	SVEVPGLAKNIQY
TRBV5-6	TRBJ2-1	.	ASGGRGYLSNEQF
TRBV28	TRBJ1-2	.	ASSGGLYGYT
TRBV5-1	TRBJ2-2	TRBD1	ASSPDRAQGELF
TRBV27	TRBJ2-7	.	ASSPYPQGTYEQY
TRBV7-9	TRBJ2-1	.	ASSLPRSLQQF
TRBV2	TRBJ2-1	TRBD2	ASTASGGANEQF
TRBV12-5	TRBJ2-5	.	ASGLMQGWIQETQY
TRBV16	TRBJ1-3	TRBD1	ASSQLAGQGAGNTIY
TRBV12-3/TRBV12-4	TRBJ2-1	.	ASSPLTREQF
TRBV4-1	TRBJ2-1	.	ASSHWRTGVLMYNEQF
TRBV29-1	TRBJ1-2	TRBD1	SVDQGQGQYGYT
TRBV7-9	TRBJ1-1	.	ASSLVSEAF
TRBV7-2	TRBJ1-2	.	ASSLMQGGYGYT
TRBV19	TRBJ1-3	.	ASSPDSGSGNTIY
TRBV7-8	TRBJ1-2	.	ASSDPRGRVGRTYGYT
TRBV6-2/TRBV6-3	TRBJ2-2	.	ASSYNPGGTNTGELF
TRBV28	TRBJ1-4	.	ASSRGGSEKLF
TRBV6-2/TRBV6-3	TRBJ2-3	TRBD1	ASSPQGQAQY
TRBV3-1/TRBV3-2	TRBJ2-1	TRBD2	ASSPRTWRGEYEQF
TRBV28	TRBJ1-1	.	ASSFRPGTGGTEAF